What follows are 9 T cell receptor beta chains derived from one specimen sequenced in a study of T cells in localized non-small cell lung cancer. Here immunoSEQ multiplex PCR was the method, and the copy in TCRdb shows in-frame clones only, minus some. Counted here are 45,000 to 60,000 clones, around 83% occurring once; the ten biggest clones make up 15% to 20%. The input for sequencing was peripheral blood, taken before any cancer treatment. These receptors came from a female donor at least 60 years old with stage II squamous cell lung carcinoma.

A word on this clone: One end of the junction does not line up with germline, which may come from a read error. The sample carries other DNA sequences with the same CDR3. The chain links TRBV6-6 to TRBJ2-7; possibly TRBD1 for D (5 bases). The CDR3 is 14 amino acids. Germline-derived CDR1 and CDR2 are MNHNY and SVGAGI (reference sequence). This CDR3 reads CASSYDPGRNEQYF. The CDR3 coding sequence is TGTGCTAGCAGTTACGATCCAGGGCGGAACGAGCAGTACTTC.

This clone was observed once. The chain has TRBV7-9 and TRBJ2-5; TRBD2 agrees at 10 bases. This CDR3 contains 15 residues. V lost 3 bases, J lost 5 bases, and 6 bases stayed unmatched. Germline V gene lookup returns CDR1 SEHNR and CDR2 FQNEAQ (reference sequence). The CDR3 here is CASSFGLAELETQYF. The CDR3 nucleotides read TGTGCCAGCAGCTTTGGACTAGCGGAATTGGAGACCCAGTACTTC.

This clone has more than one count but fewer than ten. This sequence joins TRBV11-2 and TRBJ1-3, with unresolved D. Between the trimmed V and J ends, which lost 1 base and 4 bases, there was a span of 8 bases. The germline CDR1 and CDR2 sequences are SGHAT and FQNNGV. The CDR3 is made up of 14 amino acids. The CDR3 DNA sequence: TGTGCCAGCAGCTTAGCAATGTCCGGAAACACCATATATTTT. It encodes CASSLAMSGNTIYF.

The chain employs TRBV18 and TRBJ1-2; D remains unclear. Trimming removed 8 bases from V and 8 bases from J, with 15 bases in between. The CDR3 runs to 12 residues. Germline V gene data show CDR1 as KGHSH and CDR2 as LQKENI. The CDR3, as DNA: TGTGCCAGCACTATGGACGCCATGGGCTACACCTTC. Amino acid sequence: CASTMDAMGYTF.

The chain has TRBV19 and TRBJ2-7; 9 positions agree with TRBD1. The CDR3 spans 14 residues. The germline V gene encodes CDR1 LNHDA and CDR2 SQIVND (reference sequence). With 7 bases clipped from V and 1 base from J, the junction kept 5 bases outside the gene matches. CDR3 protein: CASTRGQGSYEQYF. As DNA, the CDR3 is TGTGCCAGTACTAGGGGACAGGGTTCCTACGAGCAGTACTTC. Together with reference TRBV19 and TRBJ2-7, the CDR3 gives the full variable domain: DGGITQSPKYLFRKEGQNVTLSCEQNLNHDAMYWYRQDPGQGLRLIYYSQIVNDFQKGDIAEGYSVSREKKESFPLTVTSAQKNPTAFYLCASTRGQGSYEQYFGPGTRLTVT.

The V and J genes are TRBV7-8 and TRBJ1-5; D is perhaps TRBD1 (5 bases). The CDR3 loop spans 15 amino acids. V was trimmed by 4 bases and J by 1 base, leaving 11 bases between them. Germline V gene data show CDR1 as SGHVS and CDR2 as FQNEAQ. The CDR3 here is CASSWGGRSNQPQHF. The CDR3 coding sequence is TGTGCCAGCAGCTGGGGCGGACGGAGCAATCAGCCCCAGCATTTT.

The genes are TRBV29-1 and TRBJ2-1, with 15 positions matching TRBD2. The V gene's germline CDR1 is SQVTM and CDR2 ANQGSEA. V was pared by 4 bases and J by 7 bases, with 8 bases of the junction left unmatched. The CDR3 spans 16 residues. CDR3 sequence: CSVAGLAGGGRNEQFF. CDR3 in DNA: TGCAGCGTTGCGGGACTAGCGGGGGGAGGGAGAAATGAGCAGTTCTTC.

The chain employs TRBV4-3 and TRBJ2-1; 9 nucleotides match TRBD1. Germline-derived CDR1 and CDR2 are LGHNA and YSLEER. The CDR3 covers 19 residues. With 0 bases clipped from V and 8 bases from J, the junction kept 17 bases outside the gene matches. The CDR3 region has the DNA TGCGCCAGCAGCCAAGATCCCCTCTCCGGGACAGGGATTTTCGATGAGCAGTTCTTC. This encodes CASSQDPLSGTGIFDEQFF.

The J gene is TRBJ2-4, the V gene TRBV4-1; a possible D gene is TRBD1 (5 bases). CDR1 and CDR2 from the germline V gene are MGHRA and YSYEKL. Trimming pared 1 base from V and 0 bases from J, leaving 13 bases between. The CDR3 is 17 amino acids. For the CDR3, the DNA is TGCGCCAGCAGCCAAGGGTCAGGGCGGCTAGCCAAAAACATTCAGTACTTC. Protein sequence: CASSQGSGRLAKNIQYF.